The source of this T cell receptor beta chain is a study of T-cell reconstitution after alpha-beta-depleted transplantation in children. A library of TCRbeta sequences, prepared with unique molecular identifiers, was generated. One entry per CDR3 protein results from TCRdb running MiXCR on the PCR reads. The sample has about 980,000 distinct CDR3 sequences, roughly 31% seen once. This clonotype was seen at least ten times. Antigen: not known. Germline loops: CDR1 LGHDT, CDR2 YNNKEL (reference sequence). The CDR3 is 13 residues long. With 4 bases clipped from V and 3 bases from J, the junction kept 3 bases outside the gene matches. Study-wide findings and caveats: Where some patients showed high TCRbeta diversity at day 60, it came from recipient T cells and thymic progenitors that had survived. About two months after transplant, alpha-beta T cells reportedly came from several hundred expanded graft clones.

The receptor comes from a boy under three years old who had a stem cell transplant for SCID, so the T cells may come from the graft donor. This chain connects TRBV3-1 to TRBJ2-7; 7 bases match TRBD1. Source: PBMCs, mostly from graft donor cells, taken 360 days after TCRalphabeta/CD19-depleted stem cell transplant. The CDR3: CASSRQGNYEQYF. The CDR3 DNA reads as TGTGCCAGCAGCCGACAGGGAAACTACGAGCAGTACTTC.